One T cell receptor (beta chain) is described in this entry. Its cognate antigen is unknown. The entry originates in a study of Ad26.COV2.S vaccination and SARS-CoV-2 variants. The treatment is: around 19 received Ad26.COV2.S at low or high dose, single or two shots; about five received placebo; per-sample allocation not given. On day 63 after the first injection, vaccine and placebo recipients gave samples. Within Boston, the person who donated was an adult of 18-55 years. Profiled with immunoSEQ multiplex PCR; TCRdb holds only in-frame clones, not every one. The sample holds 410,000 or so clones, 80% to 95% seen once. The study, taken as a whole, reports: Estimates derived from TCR breadth and depth analyses may have underestimated total T cell responses. Placebo and vaccine recipients had non-spike TCR breadth that was similar.

Germline CDR1 is MNHEY and CDR2 is SVGEGT. Trimming stripped 4 bases from V and 15 bases from J, with 12 bases between. The CDR3 is made up of 11 amino acids. The receptor's source is a person aged 18 to 59 who received the Ad26.COV2.S COVID-19 vaccine or a placebo. The rearrangement uses TRBV6-2 or TRBV6-3 and TRBJ2-2, with D maybe TRBD2 (6 bases). Specimen: peripheral blood, collected in a trial of Ad26.COV2.S vaccine versus placebo. CDR3 region: CASSSPGALFF. The DNA of the CDR3 is TGTGCCAGCAGTTCGCCGGGAGCCTTGTTTTTT.